These T cell receptor beta chains were read from a single sample in a study of CD4 T cells in relation to SARS-CoV-2 and coronaviruses. Which antigens these TCRs recognize remains unknown. Some clones are missing from TCRdb's copy, which holds only in-frame ones; the method was immunoSEQ multiplex PCR. The top ten hold 20% to 25% of the sample, which has tens of thousands of clones, around 67% seen once. The sequencing sample was made of CD4+ T cells from PBMCs, cultured in vitro. The receptors derive from a human donor in good health. Both conserved end residues are part of each CDR3. The D gene is left open where the match is weak. Clone size is given for some rows only: seen once, a few or many times, or a class if the clone is expanded.

NA	NA	TRBV3-1/TRBV3-2	TRBJ2-2	TGTGCCAGCAGCGGTTTAGCTGGCGGGGAGCTGTTTTTT	CASSGLAGGELFF
NA	TRBD1	TRBV5-4	TRBJ2-7	TGTGCCAGCAGCTTGGGTGGACAGGCCAGCTCCTACGAGCAGTACTTC	CASSLGGQASSYEQYF
NA	NA	TRBV19	TRBJ1-3	TGTGCCAGTAGATTCGGAGGTAACTCTGGAAACACCATATATTTT	CASRFGGNSGNTIYF
NA	TRBD1	TRBV5-1	TRBJ1-1	TGCGCCAGCAGCCCACAGGGGTTGAACACTGAAGCTTTCTTT	CASSPQGLNTEAFF
NA	NA	TRBV6-5	TRBJ2-5	TGTGCCAGCAGCCAGTTGGAGACCCAGTACTTC	CASSQLETQYF
NA	TRBD1	TRBV4-3	TRBJ1-1	TGCGCCAGCAGCCAACTGACAGGGACCACTGAAGCTTTCTTT	CASSQLTGTTEAFF
NA	NA	TRBV19	TRBJ1-1	TGTGCCAGTAGAGGGGTAGGGTTGGACACTGAAGCTTTCTTT	CASRGVGLDTEAFF
NA	NA	TRBV7-9	TRBJ1-3	TGTGCCAGCAGCTTGATAGGGTGGCTCGCTGGAAACACCATATATTTT	CASSLIGWLAGNTIYF
NA	NA	TRBV5-8	TRBJ2-3	TGTGCCAGCAGCTTGAACCACGGGCCCTACACAGATACGCAGTATTTT	CASSLNHGPYTDTQYF
NA	NA	TRBV7-8	TRBJ2-7	TGTGCCAGCAGCTCCTGGTCGAGCTCGAGCTCCTACGAGCAGTACTTC	CASSSWSSSSSYEQYF
once	NA	TRBV28	TRBJ2-7	TGTGCCAGCAGCCCCCCCCAGGGCAGGGCGGACTACGAGCAGTACTTC	CASSPPQGRADYEQYF
NA	NA	TRBV7-9	TRBJ1-2	TGTGCCAGCAGCACAACAATGGGGGGAGGCTACACCTTC	CASSTTMGGGYTF
NA	TRBD1	TRBV6-5	TRBJ2-1	TGTGCCAGCAGTTATCCGACAGGGATGGTTATCAATGAGCAGTTCTTC	CASSYPTGMVINEQFF
NA	NA	TRBV9	TRBJ2-1	TGTGCCAGCACCCTCAGCGGAAATTCCTACAATGAGCAGTTCTTC	CASTLSGNSYNEQFF
NA	TRBD1	TRBV2	TRBJ1-1	TGTGCCAGCGTGGGACAGCGGAGAACTGAAGCTTTCTTT	CASVGQRRTEAFF
NA	NA	TRBV6-5	TRBJ1-1	TGTGCCAGCAGTCTGGGACGAGGGAGGAACACTGAAGCTTTCTTT	CASSLGRGRNTEAFF
NA	TRBD2	TRBV25-1	TRBJ2-7	TGTGCCAGCAGGGCCGTCGCCGGGACTAGCGAAACCTACGAGCAGTACTTC	CASRAVAGTSETYEQYF
NA	NA	TRBV18	TRBJ2-7	TGTGCCAGCTCACCACCGACCCGGACGGACGAGCAGTACTTC	CASSPPTRTDEQYF
NA	NA	TRBV2	TRBJ2-5	TGTGCCAGCAAACGACTAGTATTGGAGACCCAGTACTTC	CASKRLVLETQYF
NA	TRBD1	TRBV9	TRBJ1-1	TGTGCCAGCAGCGTCGGGACAGCTCAAGAAAACACTGAAGCTTTCTTT	CASSVGTAQENTEAFF
NA	TRBD2	TRBV2	TRBJ2-1	TGTGCCAGCAGAGAAGGGACTAGCGGGAGGGGTAATGAGCAGTTCTTC	CASREGTSGRGNEQFF
NA	NA	TRBV11-3	TRBJ2-1	TGTGCCAGCAGCTTTGGTGCCCTGAATGAGCAGTTCTTC	CASSFGALNEQFF
NA	TRBD1	TRBV4-2	TRBJ2-2	TGTGCCAGCAGCCAGGGACAGGGTTCCGGGGAGCTGTTTTTT	CASSQGQGSGELFF
NA	TRBD2	TRBV5-1	TRBJ2-1	TGCGCCAGCAGCATTAGCGGGAGCTACAATGAGCAGTTCTTC	CASSISGSYNEQFF
few	NA	TRBV30	TRBJ1-2	TGTGCCTGGAGCCCCGTTGAAGGGGCGGATGGCTACACCTTC	CAWSPVEGADGYTF
NA	NA	TRBV2	TRBJ2-1	TGTGCCAGCAGATTGAGAGCCAATGAGCAGTTCTTC	CASRLRANEQFF
NA	NA	TRBV6-1	TRBJ2-7	TGTGCCAGCAGTGAACTGTTTAGCTCTAACGAGCAGTACTTC	CASSELFSSNEQYF
NA	NA	TRBV7-8	TRBJ1-1	TGTGCCAGCAGCTTAGTCGTGGGCAACACTGAAGCTTTCTTT	CASSLVVGNTEAFF
once	TRBD2	TRBV27	TRBJ2-1	TGTGCCAGCAGGCTCGGGGCGCGGGAGGGATACAATGAGCAGTTCTTC	CASRLGAREGYNEQFF